What follows are 7 T cell receptor beta chains derived from one specimen sequenced in a study of STAT5B mutations in CD4+ large granular lymphocyte leukemia. The method was immunoSEQ multiplex PCR; TCRdb's version includes in-frame clones alone and lacks a portion of them. There are 25,000 to 30,000 clones in the sample; approximately 80% occur only once, and roughly 6.2% lies in the top ten. Sequenced sample: CD4+ T cells from blood buffy coats. Receptors originate from a human donor in good health.

This clone appeared a single time. The V and J genes are TRBV6-1 and TRBJ1-4; TRBD1 aligns across 8 bases. V was clipped by 2 bases and J by 7 bases; unmatched bases: 12. Per germline, CDR1 MNHNS and CDR2 SASEGT. The CDR3 contains 17 residues. The CDR3 reads CASSERTGGRRGEKLFF. CDR3 sequence (DNA): TGTGCCAGCAGTGAACGAACAGGGGGGAGGCGTGGTGAAAAACTGTTTTTT.

V usage is TRBV7-2 and J usage is TRBJ2-5; maybe TRBD1 (6 bases). V lost 1 base and J lost 2, with 8 bases in between. The CDR3 sequence is 14 residues long. CDR1 and CDR2 from the germline V gene are SGHTA and FQGNSA. The chain's CDR3 is CASSLVQGQETQYF. CDR3 DNA: TGTGCCAGCAGCTTAGTTCAGGGGCAAGAGACCCAGTACTTC. Full variable domain (remainder filled in from reference TRBV7-2 and TRBJ2-5): GAGVSQSPSNKVTEKGKDVELRCDPISGHTALYWYRQSLGQGLEFLIYFQGNSAPDKSGLPSDRFSAERTGGSVSTLTIQRTQQEDSAVYLCASSLVQGQETQYFGPGTRLLVL.

V and J are TRBV15 and TRBJ2-5; 9 nucleotides line up with TRBD1. Trimming cost V 3 bases and J 2 bases; bases outside gene matches: 1. The length of the CDR3 is 14 residues. The germline gives CDR1 LNHNV, CDR2 YYDKDF (reference sequence). The CDR3 sequence: CATSRGQGQETQYF. DNA for the CDR3: TGTGCCACCAGCAGGGGACAGGGTCAAGAGACCCAGTACTTC. Complete variable domain (other parts from reference TRBV15 and TRBJ2-5): DAMVIQNPRYQVTQFGKPVTLSCSQTLNHNVMYWYQQKSSQAPKLLFHYYDKDFNNEADTPDNFQSRRPNTSFCFLDIRSPGLGDTAMYLCATSRGQGQETQYFGPGTRLLVL.

The chain uses TRBV6-5 and TRBJ1-3, with 8 bases aligning to TRBD1. After removal of 6 bases from V and 2 bases from J, the junction contained 3 bases not matched to a gene. This CDR3 contains 14 residues. Germline values: CDR1 MNHEY, CDR2 SVGAGI. CDR3 nucleotides: TGTGCCAGCAGCGACAGGGGTGCTGGAAACACCATATATTTT. It specifies CASSDRGAGNTIYF.

The rearrangement joins TRBV10-2 to TRBJ1-1; D perhaps matches TRBD1 (5 bases). V lost 7 bases, J lost 5 bases, and 8 bases lay in between. Germline CDR1 WSHSY, CDR2 SAAADI. The CDR3 has 11 residues. The CDR3 spells CASMGGTEAFF. The CDR3 nucleotides read TGCGCCAGCATGGGGGGAACTGAAGCTTTCTTT.

The chain recombines TRBV11-2 with TRBJ1-2, with a possible D match to TRBD1 (6 bases). Germline values: CDR1 SGHAT, CDR2 FQNNGV. The V and J ends lost 5 bases and 8 bases respectively, with 27 bases between them. This CDR3 has 17 amino acids. CDR3: CASSKIPEQGPWGGYTF. The CDR3 bases are TGTGCCAGCAGCAAAATTCCCGAACAGGGACCCTGGGGGGGCTACACCTTC.

The genes are TRBV4-1 and TRBJ2-2; TRBD2 agrees at 7 bases. After removal of 1 base from V and 6 bases from J, the junction contained 8 bases not matched to a gene. The CDR3 contains 16 residues. CDR1 and CDR2 (germline): MGHRA, YSYEKL. Written as DNA, the CDR3 is TGCGCCAGCAGCCAAGCTGGACTAGGAGTTCCCGGGGAGCTGTTTTTT. Protein sequence: CASSQAGLGVPGELFF.